A selection of T cell receptor beta chains follows, all from one sample in a study of blood T cell repertoires in COVID-19. TCRdb's copy holds only in-frame clones and misses some; the assay was immunoSEQ multiplex PCR. The sample has about 430,000 clones, 80% to 90% seen once. The sequenced sample was PBMCs or T cells enriched from blood (not recorded which). These receptors all stem from a man aged 25-40 years who had recovered from COVID-19. CDR3s include the opening cysteine and the closing phenylalanine or tryptophan. Fields, in order: clone size, V gene, D gene, J gene, CDR3 DNA, CDR3 protein. D genes are given only for firm matches. Expanded clones get a size class; other rows say once, few or many, or leave the size out.

clone size: once; V gene: TRBV6-6; D gene: TRBD1; J gene: TRBJ2-1; CDR3 DNA: TGTGCCAGCAAGACGACAGGGTATGAGCAGTTCTTC; CDR3 protein: CASKTTGYEQFF
clone size: NA; V gene: TRBV27; D gene: NA; J gene: TRBJ1-4; CDR3 DNA: TGTGCCAGCAGATTGACAGGCGCGGGTGCAGAAAAACTGTTTTTT; CDR3 protein: CASRLTGAGAEKLFF
clone size: NA; V gene: TRBV7-3; D gene: NA; J gene: TRBJ1-1; CDR3 DNA: TGTGCCAGCAGCTATACAGGGAACACTGAAGCTTTCTTT; CDR3 protein: CASSYTGNTEAFF
clone size: NA; V gene: TRBV15; D gene: TRBD2; J gene: TRBJ2-2; CDR3 DNA: TGTGCCACCAGCTTGAAATACCGGGCGGGAGCCAACACCGGGGAGCTGTTTTTT; CDR3 protein: CATSLKYRAGANTGELFF
clone size: NA; V gene: TRBV16; D gene: NA; J gene: TRBJ2-6; CDR3 DNA: TGTGCCAGCAGCGACTTTTCGGGGGCCAACGTCCTGACTTTC; CDR3 protein: CASSDFSGANVLTF
clone size: NA; V gene: TRBV7-9; D gene: NA; J gene: TRBJ2-1; CDR3 DNA: TGTGCCAGCAGGCCGACAAGACCCCCAACCAATGAGCAGTTCTTC; CDR3 protein: CASRPTRPPTNEQFF
clone size: NA; V gene: TRBV2; D gene: NA; J gene: TRBJ2-6; CDR3 DNA: TGTGCCAGCAGTGTTGAGGGACTTGGGGCCAACGTCCTGACTTTC; CDR3 protein: CASSVEGLGANVLTF
clone size: NA; V gene: TRBV5-1; D gene: NA; J gene: TRBJ1-1; CDR3 DNA: TGCGCCAGCAGCTTGATCGGGGAGGACACTGAAGCTTTCTTT; CDR3 protein: CASSLIGEDTEAFF
clone size: once; V gene: TRBV4-1; D gene: NA; J gene: TRBJ2-1; CDR3 DNA: TGCGCCAGCAGCCAATTTAGGGGCGGCTCCTACAATGAGCAGTTCTTC; CDR3 protein: CASSQFRGGSYNEQFF
clone size: few; V gene: TRBV18; D gene: TRBD1; J gene: TRBJ1-5; CDR3 DNA: TGTGCCAGCTCACAGGGGACAGGACTCAATCAGCCCCAGCATTTT; CDR3 protein: CASSQGTGLNQPQHF
clone size: NA; V gene: TRBV7-2; D gene: TRBD1; J gene: TRBJ1-2; CDR3 DNA: TGTGCCAGCAGCTTAAAGACAGGGATTGTCTTGAACTATGGCTACACCTTC; CDR3 protein: CASSLKTGIVLNYGYTF
clone size: NA; V gene: TRBV6-1; D gene: TRBD2; J gene: TRBJ2-7; CDR3 DNA: TGTGCCAGCAGTGAAGCGTGGGGGACTATTATTTACGAGCAGTACTTC; CDR3 protein: CASSEAWGTIIYEQYF
clone size: NA; V gene: TRBV7-3; D gene: NA; J gene: TRBJ2-2; CDR3 DNA: TGTGCCAGCAGCTTACATACTAGCACCGGGGAGCTGTTTTTT; CDR3 protein: CASSLHTSTGELFF
clone size: NA; V gene: TRBV18; D gene: TRBD1; J gene: TRBJ2-7; CDR3 DNA: TGTGCCAGCTCGCGGACAGGGGAGGGGGAGCAGTACTTC; CDR3 protein: CASSRTGEGEQYF
clone size: once; V gene: TRBV6-6; D gene: NA; J gene: TRBJ1-1; CDR3 DNA: TGTGCCAGCAGTCGAGCCGGGTGGGGAGAAATTATTTTCGAAGCTTTCTTT; CDR3 protein: CASSRAGWGEIIFEAFF
clone size: NA; V gene: TRBV19; D gene: NA; J gene: TRBJ1-1; CDR3 DNA: TGTGCCAGTAGTATAGGAGGACATATGAACACTGAAGCTTTCTTT; CDR3 protein: CASSIGGHMNTEAFF
clone size: NA; V gene: TRBV24-1; D gene: NA; J gene: TRBJ1-1; CDR3 DNA: TGTGCCACCAGTGGTCATCCCCAAAACACTGAAGCTTTCTTT; CDR3 protein: CATSGHPQNTEAFF
clone size: NA; V gene: TRBV24-1; D gene: NA; J gene: TRBJ1-1; CDR3 DNA: TGTGCCACCAGTTCCCTAAACACTGAAGCTTTCTTT; CDR3 protein: CATSSLNTEAFF
clone size: NA; V gene: TRBV5-1; D gene: NA; J gene: TRBJ2-7; CDR3 DNA: TGCGCCAGCAGTTCTAATAGCGCTTCCTCCTACGAGCAGTACTTC; CDR3 protein: CASSSNSASSYEQYF
clone size: NA; V gene: TRBV7-9; D gene: NA; J gene: TRBJ1-2; CDR3 DNA: TGTGCCAGCAGCTTTAGAGGCTCGTGGAACTATGGCTACACCTTC; CDR3 protein: CASSFRGSWNYGYTF
clone size: few; V gene: TRBV18; D gene: NA; J gene: TRBJ2-2; CDR3 DNA: TGTGCCAGCTCACTACTTGACCGCGACTGGGAGCTGTTTTTT; CDR3 protein: CASSLLDRDWELFF
clone size: NA; V gene: TRBV27; D gene: TRBD1; J gene: TRBJ2-1; CDR3 DNA: TGTGCCAGCAGTTCTTTCCGGGACAGGGTGTTCTTC; CDR3 protein: CASSSFRDRVFF
clone size: NA; V gene: TRBV27; D gene: TRBD1; J gene: TRBJ1-5; CDR3 DNA: TGTGCCAGCACCTCGACAGGGCTCGGTAATCAGCCCCAGCATTTT; CDR3 protein: CASTSTGLGNQPQHF
clone size: NA; V gene: TRBV7-8; D gene: NA; J gene: TRBJ2-7; CDR3 DNA: TGTGCCAGCAGTTCCCTCCTTCGCGCCAGAAAGGAGACCGCCGAGCAGTACTTC; CDR3 protein: CASSSLLRARKETAEQYF
clone size: NA; V gene: TRBV28; D gene: TRBD1; J gene: TRBJ1-2; CDR3 DNA: TGTGCCAGCAGGGGGGACAGATTAAACTATGGCTACACCTTC; CDR3 protein: CASRGDRLNYGYTF
clone size: NA; V gene: TRBV28; D gene: NA; J gene: TRBJ2-7; CDR3 DNA: TGTGCCAGCAGCCGATCCCAGGGCTCCTACGAGCAGTACTTC; CDR3 protein: CASSRSQGSYEQYF
clone size: NA; V gene: TRBV5-6; D gene: NA; J gene: TRBJ2-1; CDR3 DNA: TGTGCCAGCAGCTTGTCATCCTACAATGAGCAGTTCTTC; CDR3 protein: CASSLSSYNEQFF